Following are 21 T cell receptor beta chains from one sample sequenced in a study of T-cell reconstitution after alpha-beta-depleted transplantation in children. Unique molecular identifiers were used to barcode this TCRbeta library. TCRdb reanalysed the PCR reads using MiXCR and keeps one entry per CDR3 protein. The sample comprises under 750,000 distinct CDR3 sequences, under 30% of which are singletons, and around an eighth rests with the top ten. The sequencing used PBMCs, mostly from graft donor cells, collected 360 days after TCRalphabeta/CD19-depleted stem cell transplant. The receptors were sampled from a boy under two years old who had a stem cell transplant for acute myeloid leukemia, so the T cells may come from the graft donor.

The sample holds a few counts of this clonotype. This chain connects TRBV29-1 to TRBJ2-3; 8 bases are a match to TRBD2. This CDR3 comprises 13 residues. V shed 6 bases, J shed 4 bases, and the junction held 6 bases outside the gene matches. The V gene's germline CDR1 is SQVTM and CDR2 ANQGSEA. The CDR3 coding sequence is TGCAGCGTGCGGGGGGCCCAATCAGATACGCAGTATTTT. Translating gives CSVRGAQSDTQYF.

This clonotype was counted between two and nine times. The chain links TRBV10-3 to TRBJ2-3; 7 positions agree with TRBD2. V lost 10 bases to trimming and J lost 0 bases; unmatched junction nucleotides: 7. The germline V gene has CDR1 ENHRY and CDR2 SYGVKD. This CDR3 is built from 14 residues. The CDR3: CANSGRGSTDTQYF. Here the CDR3 DNA reads TGTGCCAACAGCGGGCGGGGGAGCACAGATACGCAGTATTTT.

The chain carries TRBV28 and TRBJ2-7; the match to TRBD2 covers 8 bases. Trimming at V came to 7 bases and at J to 0 bases, leaving 11 bases not matched to a gene. Germline V CDR1 and CDR2: MDHEN, SYDVKM. This CDR3 is built from 16 residues. The CDR3 protein is CASNPLGLVDSYEQYF. CDR3 coding DNA: TGTGCCAGCAACCCCCTGGGACTAGTAGACTCCTACGAGCAGTACTTC.

The chain has TRBV6-1 and TRBJ2-1; 8 nucleotides match TRBD1. This CDR3 is built from 16 residues. CDR1 is MNHNS, CDR2 SASEGT, per germline. The V segment lost 10 bases and the J segment 4 bases; nucleotides outside the gene matches: 15. CDR3 protein: CATADPGGTGYNEQFF. Written as DNA, the CDR3 is TGTGCCACCGCTGATCCTGGGGGGACAGGATACAATGAGCAGTTCTTC.

This clonotype was recorded at least ten times. The chain recombines TRBV6-5 with TRBJ1-2; a possible D gene is TRBD1 (6 bases). Trimming took 6 bases from V and 0 from J, leaving 17 bases between them. The CDR3 length is 16 residues. Germline CDR1 reads MNHEY; CDR2 reads SVGAGI. Here the CDR3 reads CASSPGQLKPNYGYTF. In DNA, the CDR3 is TGTGCCAGCAGCCCTGGACAGCTGAAACCTAACTATGGCTACACCTTC.

This clonotype was recorded at least ten times. V gene TRBV29-1 combines with J gene TRBJ2-1; D ambiguous. In germline, CDR1 is SQVTM, CDR2 ANQGSEA. The V gene lost 3 bases and the J gene lost 0 bases, with 9 bases spanning the gap. This CDR3 has 14 amino acids. CDR3 coding DNA: TGCAGCGTTGAGGTCCTTTCCTCCTACAATGAGCAGTTCTTC. It yields the protein CSVEVLSSYNEQFF.

The chain links TRBV28 to TRBJ2-3; D uncertain. The CDR3 length is 14 residues. V dropped 3 bases and J dropped 1 base, with 8 bases sitting between them. Germline assignment: CDR1 MDHEN and CDR2 SYDVKM. The CDR3 loop is CASSLQWRTDTQYF. The CDR3 DNA is TGTGCCAGCAGTTTGCAGTGGCGCACAGATACGCAGTATTTT.

This clonotype has ten or more counts. The rearrangement joins TRBV6-2 or TRBV6-3 to TRBJ2-7; possible D gene TRBD2, 5 bases. V was cut by 6 bases and J by 6 bases, with 12 bases left in between. Germline V lookup: CDR1 MNHEY, CDR2 SVGEGT. CDR3 length equals 12 residues. CDR3 residues: CASSYGLIEQYF. For the CDR3, the DNA is TGTGCCAGCAGCTATGGACTTATCGAGCAGTACTTC.

This clonotype was detected ten times or more. This chain connects TRBV24-1 to TRBJ2-1, with 10 bases identical to TRBD1. CDR3 length equals 15 residues. CDR1 and CDR2 from the germline V gene are KGHDR and SFDVKD. Trimming at V came to 5 bases and at J to 3 bases, leaving 3 bases not matched to a gene. This chain's CDR3 is CATSGDRGLYNEQFF. The DNA for the CDR3 is TGTGCCACCAGTGGGGACAGGGGACTCTACAATGAGCAGTTCTTC.

This clonotype was seen many times. The rearrangement uses TRBV4-1 and TRBJ2-7; D is undetermined. Germline assignment: CDR1 MGHRA and CDR2 YSYEKL. V dropped 0 bases and J dropped 4 bases, with 10 bases sitting between them. The CDR3 has 14 amino acids. The CDR3 here is CASSQEVGPYEQYV. Written as DNA, the CDR3 is TGCGCCAGCAGCCAAGAGGTAGGACCATACGAGCAGTACGTC.

This clonotype is a singleton in its sample. This sequence joins TRBV4-3 and TRBJ1-3; D is uncertain. The CDR3 is 15 residues long. V shed 0 bases and J shed 0 bases, with 6 bases lying between them. Germline-derived CDR1 and CDR2 are LGHNA and YSLEER. The CDR3, as DNA: TGCGCCAGCAGCCAAGATAAGGTCTCTGGAAACACCATATATTTT. This sequence encodes CASSQDKVSGNTIYF.

The chain joins TRBV29-1 to TRBJ2-1; 11 bases line up with TRBD2. Germline values: CDR1 SQVTM, CDR2 ANQGSEA. With 4 bases clipped from V and 2 bases from J, the junction kept 7 bases outside the gene matches. CDR3 length equals 16 residues. The CDR3 spells CSVVSSGGAAYNEQFF. The CDR3 DNA reads as TGCAGCGTTGTAAGTAGCGGGGGGGCCGCCTACAATGAGCAGTTCTTC.

V and J are TRBV5-1 and TRBJ2-3; no clear D. This CDR3 region has 14 residues. Trimming removed 0 bases from V and 4 bases from J, with 9 bases in between. The germline CDR1 and CDR2 sequences are SGHRS and YFSETQ. The DNA of the CDR3 is TGCGCCAGCAGCTTGGGGGGTCAGGCAGATACGCAGTATTTT. Protein product: CASSLGGQADTQYF.

CDR3 amino acids: CASSLVGNTGELFF. The CDR3, as DNA: TGCGCCAGCAGCTTAGTGGGAAACACCGGGGAGCTGTTTTTT. V usage is TRBV5-1 and J usage is TRBJ2-2, with no clear D. With 2 bases removed from V and 2 bases from J, the gap between germline ends came to 7 bases. Per the germline V gene, CDR1 is SGHRS and CDR2 is YFSETQ. The CDR3 covers 14 residues. Drawing the rest from reference TRBV5-1 and TRBJ2-2, the complete variable domain is KAGVTQTPRYLIKTRGQQVTLSCSPISGHRSVSWYQQTPGQGLQFLFEYFSETQRNKGNFPGRFSGRQFSNSRSEMNVSTLELGDSALYLCASSLVGNTGELFFGEGSRLTVL.

This clonotype was picked up a small number of times. This chain links TRBV6-1 with TRBJ2-5; D is perhaps TRBD1 or TRBD2 (5 bases each). CDR1 and CDR2 (germline): MNHNS, SASEGT. V gave up 6 bases and J gave up 2 bases, with 13 bases separating them. The CDR3 spans 14 residues. The DNA of the CDR3 is TGTGCCAGCAGGGACCCGGGACGGCAAGAGACCCAGTACTTC. It yields the protein CASRDPGRQETQYF.

Ten or more counts support this clonotype. The rearrangement uses TRBV13 and TRBJ2-3; possible D gene TRBD2, 5 bases. V dropped 5 bases and J dropped 0 bases, with 12 bases sitting between them. Germline V lookup: CDR1 PRHDT, CDR2 FYEKMQ (reference sequence). The CDR3 consists of 15 residues. CDR3 nucleotide sequence: TGTGCCAGCAGCCCTCGGGGAGCGAGCACAGATACGCAGTATTTT. Translating it yields CASSPRGASTDTQYF.

In this sample, this clonotype turned up many times. The chain has TRBV5-6 and TRBJ2-3; maybe TRBD1 (6 bases). Trimming left V 2 bases short and J 6 bases short, with 16 bases between. The CDR3 loop spans 15 amino acids. CDR1 and CDR2 (germline): SGHDT, YYEEEE. CDR3 amino acids: CASSFQASRGDTQYF. The DNA of the CDR3 is TGTGCCAGCAGCTTCCAAGCCTCGAGGGGGGATACGCAGTATTTT.

This chain connects TRBV29-1 to TRBJ2-1, with TRBD2 matching 7 bases. The CDR3 covers 12 residues. Germline V gene sequence: CDR1 SQVTM, CDR2 ANQGSEA. The V segment lost 6 bases and the J segment 2 bases; nucleotides outside the gene matches: 1. Written as DNA, the CDR3 is TGCAGCGTGGGGACTACCTACAATGAGCAGTTCTTC. This sequence encodes CSVGTTYNEQFF.

The rearrangement uses TRBV7-9 and TRBJ2-1; D remains ambiguous. V lost 6 bases and J lost 9, with 12 bases in between. CDR1 and CDR2 (germline): SEHNR, FQNEAQ (reference sequence). The CDR3 is 12 amino acids. The CDR3 loop is CASSSLSSEQFF. DNA for the CDR3: TGTGCCAGCAGTTCCCTTTCGTCTGAGCAGTTCTTC.

The J gene is TRBJ2-5, the V gene TRBV20-1; 9 positions agree with TRBD1. The V gene's germline CDR1 is DFQATT and CDR2 SNEGSKA (reference sequence). V trimming: 6 bases; J trimming: 5 bases; junction bases outside the gene matches: 4. The CDR3 loop spans 12 amino acids. The CDR3 DNA sequence: TGCAGTGCCCACAGGGGGCTGGAGACCCAGTACTTC. This translates into CSAHRGLETQYF.

This chain links TRBV20-1 with TRBJ2-5; perhaps TRBD1 as D (5 bases). The ends were cut back, 4 bases at V and 1 base at J, with 10 bases in the middle. Per the germline V gene, CDR1 is DFQATT and CDR2 is SNEGSKA (reference sequence). This CDR3 is built from 13 residues. This CDR3 is CSATRQFQETQYF. The CDR3 DNA sequence: TGCAGTGCTACCCGACAGTTCCAAGAGACCCAGTACTTC.